This T cell receptor (beta chain) derives from a study of blood T cell repertoires in COVID-19. At the level of the study: T cells, B-cell-depleted T cells, or PBMCs provided the cDNA or gDNA that served as material.

Methods used by the authors: Amplification of reference gene primers was used by the study to estimate nucleated cell counts. The protocol was immunoSEQ multiplex PCR, while the TCRdb copy is restricted to in-frame clones and leaves out a portion. V, J and clone size derive from that table, while D and trimming were established from the DNA sequence. The sample has fewer than 250,000 clones; approximately 82% are singletons. Per the germline V gene, CDR1 is SGHDN and CDR2 is FVKESK. Germline trimming cut 3 bases from V and 7 bases from J; bases unmatched to any gene: 6. The CDR3 contains 15 residues.

The TCR originated in a woman aged 45-65 years with acute or convalescent COVID-19. The rearrangement joins TRBV14 to TRBJ2-1, with TRBD1 identical over 10 bases. Specimen: peripheral blood. CDR3 coding DNA: TGTGCCAGCAGCCAGTTAGGGACAGGGGTAAATGAGCAGTTCTTC. Its protein product is CASSQLGTGVNEQFF.